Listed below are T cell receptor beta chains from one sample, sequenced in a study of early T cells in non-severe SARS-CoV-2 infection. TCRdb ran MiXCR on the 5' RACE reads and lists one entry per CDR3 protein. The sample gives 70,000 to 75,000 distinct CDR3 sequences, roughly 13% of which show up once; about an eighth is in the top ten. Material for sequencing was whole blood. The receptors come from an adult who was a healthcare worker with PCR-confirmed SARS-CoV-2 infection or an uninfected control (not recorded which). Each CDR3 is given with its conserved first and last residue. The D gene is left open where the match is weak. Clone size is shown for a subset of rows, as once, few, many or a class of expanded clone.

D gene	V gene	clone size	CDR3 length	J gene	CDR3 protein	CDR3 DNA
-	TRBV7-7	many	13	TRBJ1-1	CASSLTMNTEAFF	TGTGCCAGCAGCCTCACCATGAACACTGAAGCTTTCTTT
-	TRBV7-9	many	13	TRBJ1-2	CASSPPSDYGYTF	TGTGCCAGCAGCCCCCCGTCAGATTATGGCTACACCTTC
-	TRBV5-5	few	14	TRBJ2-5	CASSFTGIQETQYF	TGTGCCAGCAGCTTTACGGGGATCCAAGAGACCCAGTACTTC
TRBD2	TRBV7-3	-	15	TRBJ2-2	CASSPGLAGVGELFF	TGTGCCAGCAGCCCAGGACTAGCGGGGGTAGGGGAGCTGTTTTTT
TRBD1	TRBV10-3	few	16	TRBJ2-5	CAISEFLGQPQETQYF	TGTGCCATCAGTGAGTTTTTGGGACAGCCACAAGAGACCCAGTACTTC
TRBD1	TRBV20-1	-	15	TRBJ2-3	CSARPGTGGPDTQYF	TGCAGTGCTAGACCCGGGACAGGGGGCCCAGATACGCAGTATTTT
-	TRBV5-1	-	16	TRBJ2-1	CASSLTSGPSYNEQFF	TGCGCCAGCAGCTTGACCAGCGGGCCTTCTTACAATGAGCAGTTCTTC
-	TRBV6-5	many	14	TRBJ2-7	CASRADWSTYEQYF	TGTGCCAGCAGAGCAGACTGGTCGACCTACGAGCAGTACTTC
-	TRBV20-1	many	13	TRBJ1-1	CSADGPGDREAFF	TGCAGTGCAGACGGTCCAGGGGACCGGGAAGCTTTCTTT
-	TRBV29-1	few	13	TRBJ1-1	CSVRSRSGTEAFF	TGCAGCGTTCGATCCCGGTCAGGCACTGAAGCTTTCTTT
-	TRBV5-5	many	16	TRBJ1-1	CASSLSNTWMGTEAFF	TGTGCCAGCAGCTTGTCGAACACCTGGATGGGCACTGAAGCTTTCTTT
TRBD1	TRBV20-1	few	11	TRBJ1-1	CSARGSGGAFF	TGCAGTGCTAGAGGTTCAGGGGGAGCTTTCTTT
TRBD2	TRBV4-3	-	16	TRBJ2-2	CASEQRAGGTTGELFF	TGCGCCAGCGAGCAGAGAGCGGGGGGGACCACCGGGGAGCTGTTTTTT
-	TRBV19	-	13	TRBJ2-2	CASSPILYGELFF	TGTGCCAGTAGTCCGATTCTATACGGGGAGCTGTTTTTT
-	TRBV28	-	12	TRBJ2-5	CASSRFWDLDYF	TGTGCCAGCAGTAGGTTCTGGGACTTGGACTACTTC
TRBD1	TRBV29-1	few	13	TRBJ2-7	CSVVYRGLNEQYF	TGCAGCGTTGTTTACAGGGGGCTAAACGAGCAGTACTTC
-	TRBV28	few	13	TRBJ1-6	CASHRAAGSPLHF	TGTGCCAGCCATCGGGCCGCGGGTTCACCCCTCCACTTT
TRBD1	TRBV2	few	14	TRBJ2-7	CASSDIGGRDEQYF	TGTGCCAGCAGTGACATAGGGGGCAGGGACGAGCAGTACTTC
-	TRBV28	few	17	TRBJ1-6	CASSFVAGANDYSPLHF	TGTGCCAGCAGTTTTGTTGCGGGGGCGAATGATTATTCACCCCTCCACTTT
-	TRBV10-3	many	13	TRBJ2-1	CAISPRTSNEQFF	TGTGCCATCAGTCCACGGACTTCCAATGAGCAGTTCTTC
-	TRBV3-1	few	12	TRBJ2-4	CASSQAEGIQYF	TGTGCCAGCAGCCAAGCTGAAGGCATTCAGTACTTC
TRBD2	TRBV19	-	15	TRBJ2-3	CASIPTSGETDTQYF	TGTGCCAGTATCCCGACTAGCGGGGAGACAGATACGCAGTATTTT
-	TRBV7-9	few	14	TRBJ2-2	CASSLDAAEGELFF	TGTGCCAGCAGCTTAGACGCGGCGGAGGGGGAGCTGTTTTTT
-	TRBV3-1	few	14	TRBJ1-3	CASSQEGLGNTIYF	TGTGCCAGCAGCCAAGAGGGTCTTGGAAACACCATATATTTT
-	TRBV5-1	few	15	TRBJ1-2	CASTLSTVSLFGYTF	TGCGCCAGCACCCTTTCGACAGTAAGCCTCTTTGGCTACACCTTC
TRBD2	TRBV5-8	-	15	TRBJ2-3	CASRSKRGAPDTQYF	TGTGCCAGCAGAAGCAAGCGGGGGGCCCCAGATACGCAGTATTTT
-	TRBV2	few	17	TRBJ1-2	CASSESGTTATPAGYTF	TGTGCCAGCAGTGAATCGGGCACAACAGCCACTCCAGCTGGCTACACCTTC
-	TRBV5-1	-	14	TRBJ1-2	CASSSYGRNYGYTF	TGCGCCAGCAGCTCCTACGGACGGAACTATGGCTACACCTTC
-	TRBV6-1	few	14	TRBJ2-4	CASSEQGTKNIQYF	TGTGCCAGCAGTGAACAGGGGACCAAAAACATTCAGTACTTC
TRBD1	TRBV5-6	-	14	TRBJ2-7	CASSYGQGTYEQYF	TGTGCCAGCAGCTACGGACAGGGGACATACGAGCAGTACTTC
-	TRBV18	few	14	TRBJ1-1	CASSPKRPDKEAFF	TGTGCCAGCTCACCAAAAAGACCGGACAAGGAAGCTTTCTTT
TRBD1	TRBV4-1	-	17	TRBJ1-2	CASSQPGTGGLLYGYTF	TGCGCCAGCAGCCAACCAGGGACAGGGGGCTTACTCTATGGCTACACCTTC
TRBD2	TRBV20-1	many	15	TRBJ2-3	CSASVAGTSTDTQYF	TGCAGTGCTAGCGTAGCGGGGACTAGCACAGATACGCAGTATTTT
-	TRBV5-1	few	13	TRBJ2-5	CASSGSSQETQYF	TGCGCCAGCAGCGGGTCTAGCCAAGAGACCCAGTACTTC
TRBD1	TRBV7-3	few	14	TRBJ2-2	CASSRSGGNGELFF	TGTGCCAGCAGTCGCTCAGGGGGCAACGGGGAGCTGTTTTTT
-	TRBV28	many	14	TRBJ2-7	CASSLEVLRERQYF	TGTGCCAGCAGTTTAGAGGTCCTCAGAGAGCGGCAGTACTTC
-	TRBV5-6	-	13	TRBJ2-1	CASSFEGFNEQFF	TGTGCCAGCAGCTTTGAAGGGTTTAATGAGCAGTTCTTC
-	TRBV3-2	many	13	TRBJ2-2	CPHGTGGTGELFF	TGCCCCCACGGGACAGGGGGCACCGGGGAGCTGTTTTTT
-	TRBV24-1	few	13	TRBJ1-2	CATSQARNYGYTF	TGTGCCACCAGCCAAGCTAGGAACTATGGCTACACCTTC
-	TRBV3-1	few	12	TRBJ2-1	CASSQDRVGQFF	TGTGCCAGCAGCCAAGACCGGGTCGGGCAGTTCTTC
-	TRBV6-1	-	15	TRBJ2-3	CASQDSRASTDTQYF	TGTGCCAGCCAAGACTCCAGGGCCAGCACAGATACGCAGTATTTT
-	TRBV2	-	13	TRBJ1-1	CASKIFRDTEAFF	TGTGCCAGCAAAATATTCAGGGACACTGAAGCTTTCTTT
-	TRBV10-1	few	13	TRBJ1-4	CASGTSRSEKLFF	TGCGCCAGCGGAACCAGTCGGAGTGAAAAACTGTTTTTT
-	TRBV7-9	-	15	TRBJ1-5	CASSLMGNSNQPQHF	TGTGCCAGCAGCTTAATGGGGAATAGCAATCAGCCCCAGCATTTT
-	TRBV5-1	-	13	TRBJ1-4	CASSFGTDEKLFF	TGCGCCAGCAGCTTCGGGACGGATGAAAAACTGTTTTTT
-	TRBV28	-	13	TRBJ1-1	CASSLPRRTEAFF	TGTGCCAGCAGTTTACCCAGGAGAACTGAAGCTTTCTTT
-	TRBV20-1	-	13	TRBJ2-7	CSVSTISSYEQYF	TGCAGTGTTTCAACAATTAGCTCCTACGAGCAGTACTTC
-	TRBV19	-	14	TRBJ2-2	CASSIAGGPGELFF	TGTGCCAGTAGTATCGCCGGGGGGCCCGGGGAGCTGTTTTTT
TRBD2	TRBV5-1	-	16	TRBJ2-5	CASSSNGGAVTETQYF	TGCGCCAGCAGCTCCAACGGGGGGGCGGTTACGGAGACCCAGTACTTC